The 19 T cell receptor beta chains given below trace back to one sample, sequenced in a study of blood T cell repertoires in COVID-19. Sequencing was performed with immunoSEQ multiplex PCR; in TCRdb, only in-frame clones are kept and a portion is missing. Among 260,000 or so clones listed, 88% were seen once. Sequences were obtained from peripheral blood. The origin of the receptors is a human donor in a cohort sampled during active COVID-19.

This clone was observed once. The genes are TRBV9 and TRBJ1-5; D is ambiguous. The germline V and J ends were trimmed by 2 bases and 9 bases, with 15 bases remaining between them. This CDR3 spans 14 amino acids. Per germline, CDR1 SGDLS and CDR2 YYNGEE. The CDR3 protein is CASSVSGLNGPQHF. The CDR3 nucleotides read TGTGCCAGCAGCGTTTCCGGACTCAATGGGCCCCAGCATTTT.

The CDR3 is CASSLAYSGSKGFYGYTF. The CDR3 coding sequence is TGTGCCAGCAGCTTAGCGTATTCGGGGTCCAAGGGCTTCTATGGCTACACCTTC. The chain combines TRBV7-9 with TRBJ1-2; D is unresolved. CDR1 and CDR2 from the germline V gene are SEHNR and FQNEAQ (reference sequence). V lost 0 bases and J 4 bases, leaving 21 bases between the germline ends. This CDR3 has 18 residues.

The J gene is TRBJ1-3, the V gene TRBV7-2; weak D call: TRBD1 (6 bases). This CDR3 has 15 amino acids. The germline CDR1 and CDR2 sequences are SGHTA and FQGNSA. Deletions cut 4 bases from V and 4 bases from J, with 14 bases between. This CDR3 is CASSYGGLLGNTIYF. The CDR3, as DNA: TGTGCCAGCAGCTATGGGGGCCTATTGGGAAACACCATATATTTT.

DNA for the CDR3: TGTGCCAGCAGTGAGGGAGTAGTCTCTGGAAACACCATATATTTT. Translated: CASSEGVVSGNTIYF. J is TRBJ1-3 and V is TRBV2; D unclear. This CDR3 region has 15 residues. CDR1 is SNHLY, CDR2 FYNNEI, per germline. V gave up 3 bases and J gave up 0 bases, with 9 bases separating them.

The chain joins TRBV7-2 to TRBJ2-7; 12 positions agree with TRBD2. The J segment lost 4 bases and the V segment lost 2 bases, leaving 9 bases of the junction unmatched. This CDR3 spans 17 amino acids. Germline V gene sequence: CDR1 SGHTA, CDR2 FQGNSA. The CDR3 nucleotides read TGTGCCAGCAGCTTAATATATGGGCTAGCGGGAGGGTACGAGCAGTACTTC. It translates to CASSLIYGLAGGYEQYF.

The rearrangement links TRBV7-9 to TRBJ1-6; D is unresolved. V lost 5 bases and J lost 0, with 11 bases in between. Germline V lookup: CDR1 SEHNR, CDR2 FQNEAQ (reference sequence). This CDR3 has 16 residues. Here the CDR3 DNA reads TGTGCCAGCAGCCAATCAGGAAGCTCCTATAATTCACCCCTCCACTTT. It specifies CASSQSGSSYNSPLHF.

The V and J genes are TRBV27 and TRBJ1-4; 11 bases map to TRBD1. V lost 3 bases, J lost 7 bases, and 1 base stayed unmatched. This CDR3 has 14 residues. Looked up from germline, CDR1 is MNHEY and CDR2 is SMNVEV (reference sequence). CDR3 DNA: TGTGCCAGCAGTTTTGGGACAGGGGGTGAAAAACTGTTTTTT. Its translation: CASSFGTGGEKLFF.

This clone has just one count. This chain joins TRBV3-1 (or the pseudogene TRBV3-2) and TRBJ1-2, with D maybe TRBD1 (5 bases). From germline, CDR1 is LGHDT and CDR2 YNNKEL (reference sequence). Trimming cost V 4 bases and J 5 bases, with 14 bases left between them. The CDR3 spans 14 residues. The CDR3 DNA is TGTGCCAGCAGCCCGGAGGGGCGTCCGTATGGCTACACCTTC. This encodes CASSPEGRPYGYTF.

This clone was found a few times. The rearrangement links TRBV27 to TRBJ1-2; TRBD1 is a possible D gene (6 bases). V shed 3 bases and J shed 4 bases, with 12 bases lying between them. Germline lookup yields CDR1 MNHEY and CDR2 SMNVEV (reference sequence). The CDR3 has 14 residues. The CDR3 protein is CASSLTGYVYGYTF. The CDR3 nucleotides are TGTGCCAGCAGTTTGACAGGCTATGTCTATGGCTACACCTTC.

The J gene is TRBJ2-7, the V gene TRBV4-1, with TRBD2 matching 12 bases. Germline V gene data show CDR1 as MGHRA and CDR2 as YSYEKL. Trimming cost V 4 bases and J 3 bases; bases outside gene matches: 4. The CDR3 is 15 amino acids. This CDR3 reads CASSPETSGGYEQYF. The CDR3 nucleotides are TGCGCCAGCAGCCCCGAGACTAGCGGGGGCTACGAGCAGTACTTC.

The J gene is TRBJ1-2, the V gene TRBV9, with TRBD1 as a possible D gene (6 bases). The ends were cut back, 0 bases at V and 2 bases at J, with 11 bases in the middle. The germline CDR1 and CDR2 sequences are SGDLS and YYNGEE. This CDR3 has 15 amino acids. The CDR3 nucleotides are TGTGCCAGCAGCGTAGGGCCAGGGGAGAACTATGGCTACACCTTC. Amino acid sequence: CASSVGPGENYGYTF.

V gene TRBV4-3 combines with J gene TRBJ2-1; TRBD2 aligns across 12 bases. The ends lost 2 bases at V and 4 bases at J; junction bases unmatched: 3. CDR1 is LGHNA, CDR2 YSLEER, per germline. This CDR3 region has 16 residues. The CDR3 spells CASSQRTSGDYNEQFF. For the CDR3, the DNA is TGCGCCAGCAGCCAAAGGACTAGCGGGGATTACAATGAGCAGTTCTTC.

J is TRBJ2-7 and V is TRBV5-6; TRBD1 aligns across 12 bases. V trimming: 5 bases; J trimming: 6 bases; junction bases outside the gene matches: 9. Germline CDR1 SGHDT, CDR2 YYEEEE. The length of the CDR3 is 15 residues. CDR3 nucleotide sequence: TGTGCCAGCAGGGAGCCGGGACAGGGGGCCCTCGAGCAGTACTTC. This codes for CASREPGQGALEQYF. Looking up the rest from reference TRBV5-6 and TRBJ2-7 gives the full variable domain: DAGVTQSPTHLIKTRGQQVTLRCSPKSGHDTVSWYQQALGQGPQFIFQYYEEEERQRGNFPDRFSGHQFPNYSSELNVNALLLGDSALYLCASREPGQGALEQYFGPGTRLTVT.

A single count supports this clone. The gene calls are TRBV6-1 and TRBJ2-2; TRBD1 is a possible D gene (5 bases). The CDR3 runs to 17 residues. Germline-derived CDR1 and CDR2 are MNHNS and SASEGT. The V end was cut by 3 bases, the J end by 3 bases, with 17 bases between. CDR3 nucleotide sequence: TGTGCCAGCAGTGAGATTACCTCAGGGCCGGACACCGGGGAGCTGTTTTTT. This gives the protein CASSEITSGPDTGELFF.

The chain recombines TRBV4-2 with TRBJ2-4; 14 bases line up with TRBD2. V was clipped by 1 base and J by 7 bases; unmatched bases: 0. Germline V gene sequence: CDR1 LGHNA, CDR2 YNFKEQ. CDR3 length: 15 amino acids. CDR3 region: CASSQGTSGRNIQYF. CDR3 sequence (DNA): TGTGCCAGCAGCCAAGGGACTAGCGGGAGGAACATTCAGTACTTC.

The chain joins TRBV19 to TRBJ2-1, with 8 bases that match TRBD2. V was pared by 5 bases and J by 4 bases, with 4 bases of the junction left unmatched. CDR1 is LNHDA, CDR2 SQIVND, per germline (reference sequence). CDR3 length: 14 amino acids. The CDR3 nucleotides read TGTGCCAGTAGTCGGAGCGGGAGTTACAATGAGCAGTTCTTC. Translation: CASSRSGSYNEQFF.

The V and J genes are TRBV27 and TRBJ1-2; D possibly corresponds to TRBD1 (5 bases). Germline assignment: CDR1 MNHEY and CDR2 SMNVEV (reference sequence). Trimming left V 1 base short and J 5 bases short, with 11 bases between. The CDR3 length is 14 residues. The chain's CDR3 is CASSLWGDGYGYTF. In nucleotides, the CDR3 is TGTGCCAGCAGTTTATGGGGGGACGGGTATGGCTACACCTTC.

J is TRBJ2-5 and V is TRBV5-1; D call uncertain. The germline V and J ends were trimmed by 1 base and 5 bases, with 6 bases remaining between them. The V gene's germline CDR1 is SGHRS and CDR2 YFSETQ. The CDR3 length is 12 residues. CDR3 loop: CASSLLGETQYF. DNA of the CDR3: TGCGCCAGCAGCTTGCTCGGGGAGACCCAGTACTTC.

The chain links TRBV24-1 to TRBJ1-5, with D possibly matching TRBD1 (5 bases). V dropped 5 bases and J dropped 0 bases, with 19 bases sitting between them. CDR3 length: 18 amino acids. Per germline, CDR1 KGHDR and CDR2 SFDVKD. The DNA of the CDR3 is TGTGCCACCAGTGCCCCGACCGGGGGTTCAAATAGCAATCAGCCCCAGCATTTT. It translates to CATSAPTGGSNSNQPQHF.